The sequence of this T cell receptor beta chain was determined in a study of cytomegalovirus exposure and HLA in healthy donors. Study results and limitations: Among the sequence variants, a highly shared cluster was likely an artifact of sequencing. Later analysis associated a missense DCLRE1C variant with TCR beta V- and J-gene trimming. The majority of TCR sequences were rare, yet some public TCRs appeared in many donors.

CDR3 size: 14 residues. Germline values: CDR1 SGHNT, CDR2 YYREEE (reference sequence). With V trimmed by 2 bases and J by 1 base, 2 bases remained unmatched. Comments on this clone: The antigen remains unidentified.

The PCR had 60 Vbeta and 13 Jbeta primers. Authors' data handling: As a later analysis found, there were 82 million or so unique TCR beta chains, of which 8.5 million to 13 million were shared. Measured with immunoSEQ multiplex PCR; TCRdb has only the in-frame clones, and not every one. V, J and clone size reflect that table, while D and trimming were determined from the DNA. Among about 190,000 clones, about four fifths were seen once, and the ten largest hold 4.5% to 7.5%. V and J are TRBV5-4 and TRBJ2-5; TRBD2 matches at 7 bases. Sequencing used PBMCs. The TCR originated in a woman aged 30 to 39 in good health and CMV-seropositive. In DNA, the CDR3 is TGTGCCAGCAGCTTAGCGGGGCTCCAAGAGACCCAGTACTTC. Its translation is CASSLAGLQETQYF.